This T cell receptor (beta chain) was retrieved from a study of T cells expressing NK-cell markers. For the study at large: Cells sorted as CD3+CD56+NKG2C+, CD3+CD56+NKG2C- and CD3+CD56-NKG2C+ T cells supplied the TCR beta repertoires.

5'RACE template switching with UMIs generated TCR beta cDNA. TCRdb re-called the 5' RACE reads and shows each CDR3 protein once, DNA omitted. The sample includes roughly 420,000 distinct CDR3 sequences. In germline, CDR1 is MDHEN, CDR2 SYDVKM. The CDR3 spans 16 residues. Points from the study as a whole: The CD3+CD56-NKG2C+ fraction of several donors was also led by these clonotypes.

Worth noting for this clonotype: Its antigen is as yet unknown.

The receptor comes from a woman between 18 and 69 years old in good health. Sequenced sample: blood T cells: a sorted CD56 or NKG2C T cell subset, CD4+ or CD8+ T cells, or bulk PBMC T cells (not recorded which). V gene TRBV28 combines with J gene TRBJ2-1; the TCRdb D gene call, TRBD2, has no DNA to confirm it. This CDR3 is CASSSQTSGSANEQFF.